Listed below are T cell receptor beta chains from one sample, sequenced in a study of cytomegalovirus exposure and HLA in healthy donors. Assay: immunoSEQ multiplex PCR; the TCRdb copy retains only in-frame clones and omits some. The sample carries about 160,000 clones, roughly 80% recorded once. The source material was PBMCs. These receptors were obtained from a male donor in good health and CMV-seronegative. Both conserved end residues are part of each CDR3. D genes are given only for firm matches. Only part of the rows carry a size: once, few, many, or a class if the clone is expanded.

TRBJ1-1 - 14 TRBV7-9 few TGTGCCAGCAGCCCTTTGGCAGAGAACACTGAAGCTTTCTTT CASSPLAENTEAFF
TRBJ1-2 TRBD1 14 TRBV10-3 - TGTGCCATCACCCTCGAACAGGGGAGCTCTGGCTACACCTTC CAITLEQGSSGYTF
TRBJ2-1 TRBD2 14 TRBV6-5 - TGTGCCAGCAGCCACAGCGGGAGCAGTAATGAGCAGTTCTTC CASSHSGSSNEQFF
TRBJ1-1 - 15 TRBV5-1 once TGCGCCAGCAGCTTGCTTACAGGGCGGAACACTGAAGCTTTCTTT CASSLLTGRNTEAFF
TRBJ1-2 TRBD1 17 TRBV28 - TGTGCCAGCAGTTCCCCCAGACAGGGCTTAGCTAACTATGGCTACACCTTC CASSSPRQGLANYGYTF
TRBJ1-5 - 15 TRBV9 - TGTGCCAGCAGCGTGGACAGCTTTAGCAATCAGCCCCAGCATTTT CASSVDSFSNQPQHF
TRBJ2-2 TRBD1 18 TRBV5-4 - TGTGCCAGCAGCTTGGCTCCGGGACAGGGGGTTAAAACCGGGGAGCTGTTTTTT CASSLAPGQGVKTGELFF
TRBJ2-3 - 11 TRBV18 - TGTGCCAGCTCGTCGTCAGATACGCAGTATTTT CASSSSDTQYF
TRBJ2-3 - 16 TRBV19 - TGTGCCAGTAGTATTGGAGGGCGGTCCCTCACAGATACGCAGTATTTT CASSIGGRSLTDTQYF
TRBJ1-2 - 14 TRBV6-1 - TGTGCCAGCAGTGCTCGACAACCGAACTATGGCTACACCTTC CASSARQPNYGYTF
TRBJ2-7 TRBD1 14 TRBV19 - TGTGCCAGTAGTCCGGGACAGGGGGCGTTCGAGCAGTACTTC CASSPGQGAFEQYF
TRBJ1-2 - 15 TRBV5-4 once TGTGCCAGCAGCCCTTGGGGGGGCGGCGTCGGGGGCTACACCTTC CASSPWGGGVGGYTF
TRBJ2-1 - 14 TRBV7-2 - TGTGCCAGCAGCTTAGAGTTCTTTGGCGGTGAGCAGTTCTTC CASSLEFFGGEQFF
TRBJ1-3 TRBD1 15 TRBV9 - TGTGCCAGCAGCCCCCGACAGGGTGTAGGAAACACCATATATTTT CASSPRQGVGNTIYF
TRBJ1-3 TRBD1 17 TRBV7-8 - TGTGCCAGCAGCTTAGCAAGGACAGGTGGCTCTGGAAACACCATATATTTT CASSLARTGGSGNTIYF
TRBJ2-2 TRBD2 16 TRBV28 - TGTGCCAGCATTGCGGTCCCGGGGGGGCCCACCGGGGAGCTGTTTTTT CASIAVPGGPTGELFF
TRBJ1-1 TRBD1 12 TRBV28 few TGTGCCAGCAGGAATGACAGGGGCCTCCCCTACTTT CASRNDRGLPYF
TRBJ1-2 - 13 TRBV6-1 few TGTGCCAGCAGTCCTACAGGGCTCTGGGGCTACACCTTC CASSPTGLWGYTF
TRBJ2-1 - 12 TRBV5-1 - TGCGCCAGCAGCTTGGCTGAGAGTGAGCAGTTCTTC CASSLAESEQFF
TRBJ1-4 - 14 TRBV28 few TGTGCCAGCAGTACGGACAGCGGGGGTGAAAAACTGTTTTTT CASSTDSGGEKLFF
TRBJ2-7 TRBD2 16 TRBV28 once TGTGCCAGCGAGGACGGGAGGGCTATTAAGTTGTACGAGCAGTACTTC CASEDGRAIKLYEQYF
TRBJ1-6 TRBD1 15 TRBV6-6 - TGTGCCAGCAGTTCTAGGACAGGGCAGAATTCACCCCTCCACTTT CASSSRTGQNSPLHF
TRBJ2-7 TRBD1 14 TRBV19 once TGTGCCAGTCCCCGTGGACAGGGGGCGCGTGAGCAGTACTTC CASPRGQGAREQYF
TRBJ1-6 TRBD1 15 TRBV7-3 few TGTGCCAGCAGCTCTGACAGGGGGCGTGATTCACCCCTCCACTTT CASSSDRGRDSPLHF
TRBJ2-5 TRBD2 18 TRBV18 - TGTGCCAGCTCACCACGTTCTCCTAGCGGGAGTAGATGGGAGACCCAGTACTTC CASSPRSPSGSRWETQYF
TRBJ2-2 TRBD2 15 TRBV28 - TGTGCCAGCAGCCCGACTAGCGGGATTAACGGGGAGCTGTTTTTT CASSPTSGINGELFF
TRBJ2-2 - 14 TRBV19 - TGTGCCAGTAGTATTATAGAGAGGCCGGGGGAGCTGTTTTTT CASSIIERPGELFF
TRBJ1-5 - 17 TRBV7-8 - TGTGCCAGCAGCTTGGGGGGGGGCATTACTAGCAATCAGCCCCAGCATTTT CASSLGGGITSNQPQHF
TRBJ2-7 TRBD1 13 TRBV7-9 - TGTGCCAGCAGCTTGGGGACAGTACACGAGCAGTACTTC CASSLGTVHEQYF